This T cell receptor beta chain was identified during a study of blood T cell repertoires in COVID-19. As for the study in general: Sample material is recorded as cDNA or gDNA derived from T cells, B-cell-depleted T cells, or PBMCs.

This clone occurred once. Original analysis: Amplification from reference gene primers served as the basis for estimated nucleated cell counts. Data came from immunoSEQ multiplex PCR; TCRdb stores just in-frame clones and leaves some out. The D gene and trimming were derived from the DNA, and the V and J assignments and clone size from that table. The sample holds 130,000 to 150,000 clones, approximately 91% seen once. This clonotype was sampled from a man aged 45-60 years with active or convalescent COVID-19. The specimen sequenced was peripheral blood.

CDR3 region: CASSSRTSGTPYNEQFF. In DNA form, the CDR3 reads TGTGCCAGCAGTTCCCGGACTAGCGGGACCCCCTACAATGAGCAGTTCTTC. The chain uses TRBV27 and TRBJ2-1; 12 bases line up with TRBD2. Trimming took 4 bases from V and 2 from J; bases not matched to a gene: 6. Germline CDR1 MNHEY, CDR2 SMNVEV (reference sequence). This CDR3 has 17 amino acids.